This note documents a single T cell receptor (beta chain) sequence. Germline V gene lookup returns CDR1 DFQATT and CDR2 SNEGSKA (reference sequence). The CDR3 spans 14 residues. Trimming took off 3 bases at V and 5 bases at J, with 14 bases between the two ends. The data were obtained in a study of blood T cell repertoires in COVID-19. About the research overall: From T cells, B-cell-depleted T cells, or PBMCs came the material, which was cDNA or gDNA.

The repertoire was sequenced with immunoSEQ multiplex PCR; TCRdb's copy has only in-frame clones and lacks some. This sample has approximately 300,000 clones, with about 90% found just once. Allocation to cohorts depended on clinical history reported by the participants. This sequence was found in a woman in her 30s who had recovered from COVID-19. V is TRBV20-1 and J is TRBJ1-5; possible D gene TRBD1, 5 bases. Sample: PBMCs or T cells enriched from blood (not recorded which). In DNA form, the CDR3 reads TGCAGTGCTAGTGGTACAGGACCCTATCAGCCCCAGCATTTT. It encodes CSASGTGPYQPQHF.